The clone carrying this T cell receptor beta chain has a handful of counts. The antigen is undetermined. This sample stems from a study of response to subunit inactivated influenza vaccine. Study results and caveats: Authors suggested seasonal influenza vaccinations each recruit few new T cells.

TCRdb called the RT-PCR reads again in MiXCR, with one record for every CDR3 protein. The table records under 950,000 distinct CDR3 sequences, approximately 21% of them present only once. From germline, CDR1 is LGHNA and CDR2 YSLEER. V shed 2 bases and J shed 9 bases, with 20 bases lying between them. This CDR3 has 17 amino acids. Here the sequenced sample was PBMCs from blood, taken more than 4 days after vaccination. V and J are TRBV4-3 and TRBJ1-6; the D gene is possibly TRBD1 (5 bases). The source of this sequence is a man between 45 and 60 years old who received an inactivated influenza vaccine. CDR3 residues: CASSQKGGGGYISPLHF. CDR3 coding DNA: TGCGCCAGCAGCCAAAAAGGCGGGGGGGGATACATTTCACCCCTCCACTTT.